This T cell receptor (beta chain) was obtained from a study of blood T cell repertoires in COVID-19. Here immunoSEQ multiplex PCR was the method, and the copy in TCRdb shows in-frame clones only, minus some. Of fewer than 450,000 clones in the sample, more than 70% are singletons; the top ten hold around 7.9%. There are 14 residues in the CDR3. V was pared by 3 bases and J by 4 bases, with 12 bases between. Germline V CDR1 and CDR2: LNHDA, SQIVND (reference sequence). The rearrangement uses TRBV19 and TRBJ1-2, with no clear D. The origin of this receptor is a woman in her 70s with COVID-19, enrolled during active disease. What was sequenced was peripheral blood. CDR3 DNA: TGTGCCAGTAGTATGGTCAGGCAAGGCTATGGCTACACCTTC. It is translated as CASSMVRQGYGYTF. The variable domain in full, with the rest retrieved from reference TRBV19 and TRBJ1-2, is DGGITQSPKYLFRKEGQNVTLSCEQNLNHDAMYWYRQDPGQGLRLIYYSQIVNDFQKGDIAEGYSVSREKKESFPLTVTSAQKNPTAFYLCASSMVRQGYGYTFGSGTRLTVV.